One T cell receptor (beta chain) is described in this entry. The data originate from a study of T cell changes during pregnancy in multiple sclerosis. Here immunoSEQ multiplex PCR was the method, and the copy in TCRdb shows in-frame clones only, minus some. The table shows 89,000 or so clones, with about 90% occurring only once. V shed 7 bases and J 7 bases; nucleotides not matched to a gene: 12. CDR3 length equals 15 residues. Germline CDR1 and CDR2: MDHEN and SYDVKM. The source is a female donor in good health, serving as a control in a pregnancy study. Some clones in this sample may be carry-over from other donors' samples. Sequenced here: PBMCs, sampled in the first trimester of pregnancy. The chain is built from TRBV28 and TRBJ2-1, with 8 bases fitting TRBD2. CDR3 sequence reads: CASILAGTLGNEQFF. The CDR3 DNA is TGTGCCAGCATCCTAGCGGGTACCTTGGGGAATGAGCAGTTCTTC. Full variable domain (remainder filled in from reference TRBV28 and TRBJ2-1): DVKVTQSSRYLVKRTGEKVFLECVQDMDHENMFWYRQDPGLGLRLIYFSYDVKMKEKGDIPEGYSVSREKKERFSLILESASTNQTSMYLCASILAGTLGNEQFFGPGTRLTVL.